These 28 T cell receptor beta chains originate from one sample sequenced in a study of breast tumors, draining lymph nodes, adjacent tissues. A single record per CDR3 protein comes from TCRdb applying MiXCR to the multiplex PCR reads. The repertoire holds 65,000 to 80,000 distinct CDR3 sequences, with roughly a fifth as singletons. Breast cancer patients provided tissue from their axillary draining lymph nodes. The sequencing sample was made of axillary lymph node tissue. The receptor set was obtained from a female donor with breast cancer. Some clones in this sample may be carry-over from other donors' samples.

This clonotype was detected many times. The rearrangement uses TRBV7-6 and TRBJ2-1, with a possible D match to TRBD1 (6 bases). The ends were cut back, 4 bases at V and 2 bases at J, with 12 bases in the middle. From germline, CDR1 is SGHVS and CDR2 FNYEAQ. This CDR3 region has 15 residues. In nucleotides, the CDR3 is TGTGCCAGCAGCTATGGGGACACTCCCTACAATGAGCAGTTCTTC. It is translated as CASSYGDTPYNEQFF.

This clonotype appeared many times. The chain uses TRBV12-3 or TRBV12-4 and TRBJ2-1; the D gene is possibly TRBD1 (5 bases). Trimming took 2 bases from V and 15 from J, leaving 17 bases between them. CDR3 length equals 13 residues. Here the CDR3 reads CASSLTGQGSPFF. CDR3 in DNA: TGTGCCAGCAGTTTAACCGGGCAGGGTTCTCCGTTCTTC.

Many counts were recorded for this clonotype. The chain uses TRBV6-5 and TRBJ2-7, with 7 positions matching TRBD1. The CDR3 runs 16 residues. V dropped 5 bases and J dropped 5; count of bases not matched to a gene: 15. Germline V lookup: CDR1 MNHEY, CDR2 SVGAGI. The CDR3: CASSPTQKGAGNEQYF. CDR3 sequence (DNA): TGTGCCAGCAGTCCAACTCAGAAGGGGGCAGGAAACGAGCAGTACTTC.

This clonotype was recorded at least ten times. CDR3 amino acids: CASSLDPTDTQYF. The CDR3 DNA is TGTGCCAGCAGCTTAGATCCGACAGATACGCAGTATTTT. The chain is built from TRBV11-2 and TRBJ2-3; unclear D gene. V was cut by 0 bases and J by 3 bases, with 4 bases left in between. Germline CDR1 and CDR2: SGHAT and FQNNGV. CDR3 length: 13 amino acids. The full variable domain, rest sourced from reference TRBV11-2 and TRBJ2-3, is EAGVAQSPRYKIIEKRQSVAFWCNPISGHATLYWYQQILGQGPKLLIQFQNNGVVDDSQLPKDRFSAERLKGVDSTLKIQPAKLEDSAVYLCASSLDPTDTQYFGPGTRLTVL.

J is TRBJ1-1 and V is TRBV24-1, with TRBD1 as a possible D gene (6 bases). The CDR3 has 14 amino acids. V gave up 11 bases and J gave up 1 base, with 16 bases separating them. Per the germline V gene, CDR1 is KGHDR and CDR2 is SFDVKD. Here the CDR3 reads CAKGVGGENTEAFF. The DNA of the CDR3 is TGTGCCAAGGGGGTTGGGGGAGAGAACACTGAAGCTTTCTTT.

This clonotype was counted a few times. The chain carries TRBV3-1 and TRBJ2-1; 10 positions match TRBD2. Unmatched junction bases numbered 10, after V lost 5 bases and J lost 6 bases. The CDR3 extends over 16 amino acids. The germline gives CDR1 LGHDT, CDR2 YNNKEL (reference sequence). CDR3 nucleotides: TGTGCCAGCAGCGCCAGGTGGAGCGGGAGGGCCAATGAGCAGTTCTTC. Translated, it gives CASSARWSGRANEQFF.

This clonotype was counted at least ten times. The chain links TRBV20-1 to TRBJ2-7, with D possibly being TRBD1 or TRBD2 (7 bases each). The CDR3 has 16 amino acids. V shed 5 bases and J shed 3 bases, with 23 bases lying between them. Germline loops: CDR1 DFQATT, CDR2 SNEGSKA (reference sequence). The CDR3: CSAPKGAGAINYEQYF. The CDR3 DNA follows: TGCAGTGCTCCGAAGGGGGCGGGAGCTATTAACTACGAGCAGTACTTC.

This clonotype was detected once. The CDR3 DNA reads as TGTGCCTGGAAACCTCCTGGGACAGGGAACAATCAGCCCCAGCATTTT. Translating it yields CAWKPPGTGNNQPQHF. The gene calls are TRBV30 and TRBJ1-5, with 9 bases identical to TRBD1. CDR3 length: 16 residues. With V trimmed by 4 bases and J by 3 bases, 10 bases remained unmatched. Per the germline V gene, CDR1 is GTSNPN and CDR2 is SVGIG (reference sequence).

This clonotype came up many times. The chain links TRBV28 to TRBJ2-7, with TRBD2 matching 11 bases. V was clipped by 7 bases and J by 0 bases; unmatched bases: 5. CDR3 size: 15 residues. The germline gives CDR1 MDHEN, CDR2 SYDVKM. CDR3 amino acids: CASKKTSGNSYEQYF. CDR3 DNA sequence: TGTGCCAGCAAGAAGACTAGCGGGAACTCCTACGAGCAGTACTTC.

This clonotype was detected many times. The chain carries TRBV7-3 and TRBJ2-3; the match to TRBD2 covers 10 bases. Germline CDR1 and CDR2: SGHTA and FQGTGA. The J segment lost 3 bases and the V segment lost 4 bases, leaving 4 bases of the junction unmatched. CDR3 length: 15 residues. The CDR3 is CASSSTSGETDTQYF. The CDR3 nucleotides are TGTGCCAGCAGCTCTACTAGCGGGGAGACAGATACGCAGTATTTT.

This clonotype appeared many times. This chain uses TRBV20-1 with TRBJ2-3, with 8 nucleotides matching TRBD2. After removal of 6 bases from V and 4 bases from J, the junction contained 9 bases not matched to a gene. CDR1 and CDR2 (germline): DFQATT, SNEGSKA (reference sequence). The length of the CDR3 is 14 residues. Written as DNA, the CDR3 is TGCAGTGCCAGCTCGGGGGGGGGGGCAGATACGCAGTATTTT. This translates into CSASSGGGADTQYF.

In regard to this clonotype: It may be a read error: a sequence one base away is much more abundant. The gene calls are TRBV19 and TRBJ2-7; unclear D gene. Trimming pared 10 bases from V and 6 bases from J, leaving 13 bases between. From germline, CDR1 is LNHDA and CDR2 SQIVND (reference sequence). The CDR3 runs 11 residues. The DNA for the CDR3 is TGTGCCACCACTTTGGGCTGCGAGCAGTACTTC. This translates into CATTLGCEQYF.

The sample holds many counts of this clonotype. This chain uses TRBV2 with TRBJ1-5; TRBD1 might be the D (6 bases). The CDR3 extends over 15 amino acids. The V and J ends lost 3 bases and 0 bases respectively, with 9 bases between them. Germline assignment: CDR1 SNHLY and CDR2 FYNNEI. The CDR3 nucleotides are TGTGCCAGCAGTGACAGGGGCTATAGCAATCAGCCCCAGCATTTT. It encodes CASSDRGYSNQPQHF.

The chain's CDR3 is CAWSVGGGTDTQYF. The CDR3 region has the DNA TGTGCCTGGAGTGTGGGAGGTGGTACAGATACGCAGTATTTT. J is TRBJ2-3 and V is TRBV30; a possible D gene is TRBD2 (6 bases). This CDR3 has 14 residues. Trimming took 0 bases from V and 3 from J, leaving 10 bases between them. Germline V gene lookup returns CDR1 GTSNPN and CDR2 SVGIG (reference sequence).

For this clonotype: With a much larger clone just one base away, this may be a read error. The chain recombines TRBV4-3 with TRBJ2-2; TRBD2 matches 11 bases. The junction had 7 bases not matched to a gene; V was cut back by 1 base and J by 9 bases. This CDR3 is 16 amino acids long. Germline assignment: CDR1 LGHNA and CDR2 YSLEER. The CDR3 sequence: CASSQALAGGTRELFF. CDR3 sequence (DNA): TGCGCCAGCAGCCAAGCTCTAGCGGGGGGAACCAGGGAGCTGTTTTTT.

This clonotype was counted many times. The chain couples TRBV7-8 to TRBJ2-2, with 13 nucleotides matching TRBD2. Germline assignment: CDR1 SGHVS and CDR2 FQNEAQ. The CDR3 contains 18 residues. The trim removed 3 bases at V and 2 bases at J, leaving 6 bases unmatched. CDR3 region: CASSLKTSGRTNTGELFF. In DNA form, the CDR3 reads TGTGCCAGCAGCTTGAAGACTAGCGGGAGGACCAACACCGGGGAGCTGTTTTTT.

This clonotype was seen many times. V usage is TRBV7-9 and J usage is TRBJ1-3; 9 nucleotides line up with TRBD1. Trimming cost V 3 bases and J 1 base; bases outside gene matches: 1. Germline V gene sequence: CDR1 SEHNR, CDR2 FQNEAQ (reference sequence). This CDR3 is built from 15 residues. In DNA form, the CDR3 reads TGTGCCAGCAGCTTGACAGGGGGATCTGGAAACACCATATATTTT. It specifies CASSLTGGSGNTIYF.

The chain uses TRBV10-3 and TRBJ2-5, with 9 nucleotides matching TRBD2. With 6 bases clipped from V and 3 bases from J, the junction kept 8 bases outside the gene matches. Germline CDR1 reads ENHRY; CDR2 reads SYGVKD. The CDR3 loop spans 15 amino acids. The CDR3 nucleotides are TGTGCCATCAGCGGGGGCGGGAGGGTCGAAGAGACCCAGTACTTC. Protein sequence: CAISGGGRVEETQYF.

This clonotype was counted a single time. Possible read error: a much larger clone is one base away. The V gene is TRBV4-1, the J gene TRBJ1-5, with a tentative D call TRBD1 (5 bases). Germline lookup yields CDR1 MGHRA and CDR2 YSYEKL. The CDR3 is 15 residues long. V was cut by 0 bases and J by 9 bases, with 15 bases left in between. CDR3 region: CASSQEGPLSWPQHF. CDR3 in DNA: TGCGCCAGCAGCCAAGAGGGACCTCTAAGTTGGCCCCAGCATTTT.

At least ten counts were recorded for this clonotype. The rearrangement joins TRBV6-2 or TRBV6-3 to TRBJ2-3; TRBD2 agrees at 9 bases. V gave up 2 bases and J gave up 6 bases; unmatched junction bases: 12. Germline CDR1 is MNHEY and CDR2 is SVGEGT. The CDR3 runs 17 residues. The DNA for the CDR3 is TGTGCCAGCAGTTACGCGGTAGCGGGAGCCCCCGCGGATACGCAGTATTTT. It translates to CASSYAVAGAPADTQYF.

The rearrangement uses TRBV30 and TRBJ2-7, with D maybe TRBD1 (6 bases). In germline, CDR1 is GTSNPN, CDR2 SVGIG (reference sequence). Trimming cost V 0 bases and J 9 bases, with 15 bases left between them. This CDR3 comprises 13 residues. Here the CDR3 reads CAWSVKARGVQYF. The CDR3 DNA reads TGTGCCTGGAGTGTAAAAGCCAGGGGCGTGCAGTACTTC.

The V and J genes are TRBV7-2 and TRBJ1-1, with D hard to call. CDR1 is SGHTA and CDR2 is FQGNSA in the germline V gene. This CDR3 is 13 amino acids long. The V end was cut by 1 base, the J end by 1 base, with 4 bases between. CDR3 loop: CASSLVRNTEAFF. In nucleotides, the CDR3 is TGTGCCAGCAGCTTAGTTAGGAACACTGAAGCTTTCTTT. Variable domain in full (rest from reference TRBV7-2 and TRBJ1-1): GAGVSQSPSNKVTEKGKDVELRCDPISGHTALYWYRQSLGQGLEFLIYFQGNSAPDKSGLPSDRFSAERTGGSVSTLTIQRTQQEDSAVYLCASSLVRNTEAFFGQGTRLTVV.

There are many counts of this clonotype. The chain joins TRBV10-3 to TRBJ2-3; D tentatively fits TRBD1 or TRBD2 (5 bases each). CDR1 and CDR2 from the germline V gene are ENHRY and SYGVKD. CDR3 size: 16 residues. The germline V and J ends were trimmed by 2 bases and 2 bases, with 14 bases remaining between them. This CDR3 is CAISEQGTLVTDTQYF. The CDR3 DNA sequence: TGTGCCATCAGTGAGCAAGGGACGCTGGTCACAGATACGCAGTATTTT.

The chain has TRBV27 and TRBJ1-3; 7 bases are a match to TRBD1. This CDR3 spans 14 amino acids. Per the germline V gene, CDR1 is MNHEY and CDR2 is SMNVEV (reference sequence). J lost 3 bases, V lost 5 bases, and 4 bases had no gene match. CDR3 loop: CASSRTGIGNTIYF. The DNA of the CDR3 is TGTGCCAGCAGTAGGACAGGCATTGGAAACACCATATATTTT.

Regarding this clonotype: A read error may be the cause here, since a much bigger clone is one base away. J is TRBJ2-7 and V is TRBV6-6; 9 bases align to TRBD1. Germline V lookup: CDR1 MNHNY, CDR2 SVGAGI (reference sequence). The CDR3 runs 15 residues. The CDR3 loop is CASSNSDRGFYEQYF. CDR3 nucleotide sequence: TGTGCCAGCAGTAACTCGGACAGGGGATTTTACGAGCAGTACTTC.

The table lists this clonotype with many counts. CDR3 amino acids: CASSQDSGTAAYNEQFF. CDR3 sequence (DNA): TGTGCCAGCAGCCAAGATTCCGGGACGGCAGCCTACAATGAGCAGTTCTTC. The chain recombines TRBV4-2 with TRBJ2-1; D could derive from TRBD1 or TRBD2 (5 bases each). This CDR3 comprises 17 residues. Germline loops: CDR1 LGHNA, CDR2 YNFKEQ. Trimming pared 0 bases from V and 2 bases from J, leaving 14 bases between.

Comment on this clonotype: A much larger clonotype is one base distant, so this may be a read error. This chain links TRBV20-1 with TRBJ1-4; the D gene is possibly TRBD1 (5 bases). Trimming pared 3 bases from V and 7 bases from J, leaving 18 bases between. The germline gives CDR1 DFQATT, CDR2 SNEGSKA (reference sequence). This CDR3 has 15 amino acids. CDR3 in amino acids: CSASESTVVFEKLFF. The CDR3 DNA reads as TGCAGTGCTAGTGAATCGACAGTGGTGTTTGAAAAACTGTTTTTT.

This chain uses TRBV4-3 with TRBJ1-3, with D perhaps matching TRBD1 (5 bases). The CDR3 has 15 amino acids. CDR1 and CDR2 from the germline V gene are LGHNA and YSLEER. Between the trimmed V and J ends, which lost 0 bases and 5 bases, there was a span of 11 bases. DNA of the CDR3: TGCGCCAGCAGCCAAGATCGACAGTTTAGAAACACCATATATTTT. Its translation is CASSQDRQFRNTIYF.